Listed below are T cell receptor beta chains from one sample, sequenced in a study of blood T cell repertoires in COVID-19. Some clones are missing from TCRdb's copy, which holds only in-frame ones; the method was immunoSEQ multiplex PCR. The sample contains about 480,000 clones, about 88% of which appear only once. The sequenced sample was PBMCs or T cells enriched from blood (not recorded which). These receptors originate from a woman in her sixties who had recovered from COVID-19. Each CDR3 is given with its conserved first and last residue. The D gene is left open where the match is weak. Clone size is stated in some rows and not others, as once, few, many or a class when expanded.

TRBJ1-4 . TRBV25-1 . TGTGCCAGCAGTCCCCCCTTGGAAAAACTGTTTTTT CASSPPLEKLFF
TRBJ1-2 TRBD1 TRBV19 . TGTGCCAGTTCGGGACAGACTAACTATGGCTACACCTTC CASSGQTNYGYTF
TRBJ2-6 TRBD1 TRBV19 . TGTGCCAGTAGTATAGGTGGGACAGGTCATTTCTCTGGGGCCAACGTCCTGACTTTC CASSIGGTGHFSGANVLTF
TRBJ1-6 . TRBV4-1 few TGCGCCAGCGGCCCCCGGGGTTCACCCCTCCACTTT CASGPRGSPLHF
TRBJ2-2 . TRBV4-1 once TGCGCCAGCAGCCCCCAGGGGGCGGGGGCTTACACCGGGGAGCTGTTTTTT CASSPQGAGAYTGELFF
TRBJ2-1 . TRBV11-3 . TGTGCCAGCAGTCTCTCAGGGGACAATGAGCAGTTCTTC CASSLSGDNEQFF
TRBJ1-1 TRBD1 TRBV30 . TGTGCCTCACAGGGGGGTGAAGCTTTCTTT CASQGGEAFF
TRBJ2-1 TRBD2 TRBV11-2 . TGTGCCAGCAGCCGGACTAGCGGGGGGGCCTTCTATGAGCAGTTCTTC CASSRTSGGAFYEQFF
TRBJ2-3 . TRBV7-2 . TGTGCCAGCAGCTTAGGAGACTCTTCCACAGATACGCAGTATTTT CASSLGDSSTDTQYF
TRBJ2-2 TRBD1 TRBV2 . TGTGCCAGCAATTCTCAGGGGGCCGGGGAGCTGTTTTTT CASNSQGAGELFF
TRBJ1-5 TRBD1 TRBV7-8 . TGTGCCAGCAGTTTACAGGGGGCATACCCCAATCAGCCCCAGCATTTT CASSLQGAYPNQPQHF
TRBJ1-2 . TRBV5-1 once TGCGCCAGCAGCTTGGCAGGGGTCGATGGCTACACCTTC CASSLAGVDGYTF
TRBJ1-6 . TRBV3-1/TRBV3-2 . TGTGCCAGCAGCCAAGACGAGGGGAGGAATTCACCCCTCCACTTT CASSQDEGRNSPLHF
TRBJ1-2 TRBD1 TRBV27 few TGTGCCAGCGCTCGAACAGGGGGTATACCTGGCTACACCTTC CASARTGGIPGYTF
TRBJ2-2 TRBD1 TRBV10-1 . TGCGCCAGCACCGAAGGACAGGGATCCACCGGGGAGCTGTTTTTT CASTEGQGSTGELFF
TRBJ1-3 . TRBV5-1 . TGCGCCAGCAGCTTTAAACAGGGCCTAGGCGGAAACACCATATATTTT CASSFKQGLGGNTIYF
TRBJ1-6 . TRBV2 . TGTGCCAGCAGTGAACGGAATTCACCCCTCCACTTT CASSERNSPLHF
TRBJ2-5 . TRBV2 few TGTGCCAGCAGTGAAGGCGGCAGGGTAGGAGAGACCCAGTACTTC CASSEGGRVGETQYF
TRBJ2-2 . TRBV12-5 . TGTGCTAGTGGTGCCCCCGGGACATCGAACACCGGGGAGCTGTTTTTT CASGAPGTSNTGELFF
TRBJ1-4 TRBD1 TRBV24-1 once TGTGCCACCAGTGATTCGACAGGGGTAGGTGAAAAACTGTTTTTT CATSDSTGVGEKLFF
TRBJ2-3 TRBD2 TRBV4-2 . TGTGCCAGCAGTTCCTTAGCGGGGGGCACAGATACGCAGTATTTT CASSSLAGGTDTQYF
TRBJ2-5 . TRBV5-4 . TGTGCCAGCAGACGAGACAGGCCCGCAACGGAGACCCAGTACTTC CASRRDRPATETQYF
TRBJ2-6 TRBD1 TRBV24-1 . TGTGCCACCAGTGATCCGACAGGGGAAGGGGCCAACGTCCTGACTTTC CATSDPTGEGANVLTF
TRBJ1-2 . TRBV27 . TGTGCCAGCGCAAGGGGGGGCGCCTATGGCTACACCTTC CASARGGAYGYTF
TRBJ1-2 . TRBV10-3 . TGTGCCATCAACCCTCAGATCTCCGGGATTGGCTACACCTTC CAINPQISGIGYTF
TRBJ1-1 . TRBV28 . TGTGCCAGCAGAGGGACACCGAACACTGAAGCTTTCTTT CASRGTPNTEAFF
TRBJ2-7 TRBD1 TRBV5-1 . TGCGCCAGCAGCGCCGGGACAGTGGGCGAGCAGTACTTC CASSAGTVGEQYF
TRBJ1-3 TRBD1 TRBV4-1 . TGCGCCAGCACCCAAAACCTTGCGGGACAGGGCTCTGGAAACACCATATATTTT CASTQNLAGQGSGNTIYF
TRBJ1-4 . TRBV5-6 . TGTGCCAGCAGCTTTTTGAACAGGATTAATGAAAAACTGTTTTTT CASSFLNRINEKLFF
TRBJ1-2 . TRBV7-9 few TGTGCCAGCAGCCACAGTACCCGCCAGTGGTATGGCTACACCTTC CASSHSTRQWYGYTF
TRBJ2-7 TRBD2 TRBV3-1/TRBV3-2 . TGTGCCAGCAGCCGGGGGGGGACTAGACACTACGAGCAGTACTTC CASSRGGTRHYEQYF
TRBJ1-2 . TRBV18 . TGTGCCAGCTCACCGCAACTTCTTGGCAGGGACTATGGCTACACCTTC CASSPQLLGRDYGYTF
TRBJ1-1 TRBD1 TRBV4-1 . TGCGCCAGCAGTCGGGCAGGGGGGCTTTCGAACACTGAAGCTTTCTTT CASSRAGGLSNTEAFF
TRBJ1-5 TRBD1 TRBV19 . TGTGCCAGTAGGACAGGGGATCAGCCCCAGCATTTT CASRTGDQPQHF